This T cell receptor (beta chain) emerged from a study of response to subunit inactivated influenza vaccine. From the RT-PCR reads, TCRdb called clonotypes with MiXCR, one entry per CDR3 protein. The sample has roughly 700,000 distinct CDR3 sequences, more than 11% seen once; the top ten hold around 7.3%. Whole-study results and caveats: Authors suggested that a seasonal influenza vaccination recruits few new T cells each time.

Turning to this clonotype: Its target is not known.

The sequence was collected from a man aged 50-60 years who received an inactivated influenza vaccine. The specimen comprised PBMCs from blood, sampled around 15 days before vaccination.

CDR3 residues: CASSRGLAGTYEQYF. For the CDR3, the DNA is TGTGCCAGCAGCCGGGGACTAGCGGGTACCTACGAGCAGTACTTC. V and J are TRBV6-1 and TRBJ2-7, with 12 bases lining up with TRBD2. This CDR3 is built from 15 residues. Trimming at V came to 6 bases and at J to 2 bases, leaving 5 bases not matched to a gene. The germline V gene has CDR1 MNHNS and CDR2 SASEGT.